The 22 T cell receptor delta chains in this list originate from one sample, sequenced in a study of γδ T cells in repeated Plasmodium falciparum infection. TCRdb used CATT to re-call clones from the multiplex PCR reads. This table has 80,000 to 95,000 delta-chain clones, 1.4% to 1.5% appearing once. Flow sorting of PBMC yielded separate Vgamma9/Vdelta2+ and Vdelta2-negative gammadelta T cell populations for bulk repertoire analysis. Sequenced material: gamma-delta T cells from blood. These receptors were taken from a pool of human donors (malaria-infected and uninfected, not separated).

This clone is large in the sample. The sample has other DNA sequences that encode this CDR3 too. The chain combines TRDV2 with TRDJ1; D perhaps matches TRDD3 (6 bases). V lost 0 bases and J 2 bases, leaving 21 bases between the germline ends. The CDR3 loop spans 18 amino acids. Germline lookup yields CDR1 GEAIGNYY and CDR2 EKD. CDR3: CACDTLSPRDTGTDKLIF. CDR3 coding DNA: TGTGCCTGTGACACCCTTTCTCCAAGAGATACGGGGACCGATAAACTCATCTTT.

This clone was counted between two and nine times. For this DNA, TCRdb reports the protein of a much larger clone, which diverges at residue 14, most likely from a read error; the protein presented here is translated directly from the DNA. The rearrangement links TRDV1 to TRDJ1, with D hard to call. TCRdb is silent on the J gene; assignment here came from matching the DNA to germline. Germline assignment: CDR1 TSWWSYY and CDR2 QGS. There are 17 residues in the CDR3. CDR3 bases: TGTGCTCTTGGAACAGAGGGTTCCCTGAGATTCGCCGATAGACTCATCTTT. Encoded protein: CALGTEGSLRFADRLIF.

This clone has just a few counts. A read error is the likely source, as a far larger clone sits one nucleotide away. The sample carries other DNA sequences with the same CDR3. V and J are TRAV38-2/DV8 and TRDJ1; the match to TRDD2 covers 8 bases. CDR3 size: 24 residues. With V trimmed by 1 base and J by 0 bases, 29 bases remained unmatched. Germline CDR1 is TSESDYY and CDR2 is QEAYKQQN. CDR3 in amino acids: CAYRSPVGLPITGGRSVYTDKLIF. The CDR3 nucleotides read TGTGCTTATAGGAGCCCAGTAGGCCTTCCTATTACTGGAGGACGTTCTGTTTACACCGATAAACTCATCTTT.

This clone showed up just a few times. The protein that TCRdb holds for this DNA derives from a much larger clone and differs from the translated DNA at residue 17, which likely indicates a read error; the protein shown here is translated from the DNA. V and J are TRDV1 and TRDJ1; 8 bases map to TRDD3. The CDR3 length is 24 residues. Germline values: CDR1 TSWWSYY, CDR2 QGS. The V gene end was trimmed by 1 base and the J gene end by 0 bases; junction bases not matched to a gene: 28. The CDR3 loop reads CALGEPRTGGHLRLGVSNTDKLIF. CDR3 bases: TGTGCTCTTGGGGAACCCCGAACCGGAGGGCATCTCAGACTGGGGGTCTCTAACACCGATAAACTCATCTTT.

This clone was counted at least ten times. Within the sample, other DNA sequences also encode this same CDR3. The V gene is TRDV1, the J gene TRDJ1, with D maybe TRDD3 (5 bases). V shed 2 bases and J shed 0 bases, with 28 bases lying between them. The CDR3 runs 21 residues. CDR1 is TSWWSYY, CDR2 QGS, per germline. This chain's CDR3 is CALGESVRGRAVKLYTDKLIF. CDR3 coding DNA: TGTGCTCTTGGGGAATCCGTCCGGGGACGCGCCGTAAAGTTGTACACCGATAAACTCATCTTT.

Details on this clone: A far bigger clonotype differs at one base, so this is likely a read error. Within the sample, other DNA sequences also encode this same CDR3. The rearrangement joins TRDV1 to TRDJ1; 13 bases align to TRDD3. TCRdb leaves out the J gene; it was filled in here by matching the DNA to germline. The V and J ends lost 2 bases and 5 bases, in that order; junction bases with no gene match: 20. The CDR3 extends over 21 amino acids. The V gene's germline CDR1 is TSWWSYY and CDR2 QGS. The CDR3 sequence is CALGEIPGGYWGIRVGDKLIF. The CDR3 nucleotides read TGTGCTCTTGGGGAAATCCCTGGGGGGTACTGGGGGATACGCGTGGGAGATAAACTCATCTTT.

Details on this clone: TCRdb attributes to this sequence the protein of a much larger clone, which differs from the DNA translation at residue 18; a read error is likely, and the protein displayed is translated from the DNA. The chain combines TRDV1 with TRDJ3, with 11 nucleotides matching TRDD3. The J gene, absent from TCRdb, was called here by matching the DNA to germline. J gave up 0 bases and V 6 bases, and 31 bases lay outside the gene matches. CDR1 is TSWWSYY, CDR2 QGS, per germline. The CDR3 totals 27 residues. This chain's CDR3 is CALGRAPFNFWGIHDSHASWDTRQMFF. CDR3 bases: TGTGCTCTTGGAAGGGCTCCTTTTAATTTCTGGGGGATACACGACAGTCACGCCTCCTGGGACACCCGACAGATGTTTTTC.

This clone was picked up a small number of times. A far larger clone is one base from this, pointing to a likely read error. The sample has other DNA sequences that encode this CDR3 too. This chain connects TRDV1 to TRDJ2, with 7 nucleotides matching TRDD3. The J gene is not listed in TCRdb, so it was assigned here from a DNA match to germline. The CDR3 has 21 residues. From germline, CDR1 is TSWWSYY and CDR2 QGS. CDR3 loop: CALGELSLRGWGSALTAQLFF. In nucleotides, the CDR3 is TGCGCTCTTGGGGAACTGTCCCTACGGGGGTGGGGGAGTGCTTTGACAGCACAACTCTTCTTT.

This clone was observed a few times. The amino acid sequence in TCRdb belongs to a much larger clone and departs from this DNA's translation at residue 8, likely a sequencing read error; the sequence shown is translated from the DNA. This rearrangement joins TRDV2 to TRDJ1, with 7 nucleotides matching TRDD3. This CDR3 is built from 16 residues. With V trimmed by 1 base and J by 1 base, 8 bases remained unmatched. Germline-derived CDR1 and CDR2 are GEAIGNYY and EKD. CDR3 sequence (DNA): TGTGCCTGTGACACGTACTGGAGGATACGCACCGATAAACTCATCTTT. Translating it yields CACDTYWRIRTDKLIF.

Many counts were recorded for this clone. The rearrangement joins TRDV1 to TRDJ1, with 10 bases fitting TRDD3. Germline values: CDR1 TSWWSYY, CDR2 QGS. Losses at the gene ends were 0 bases for V and 0 bases for J; bases not matched to a gene: 22. The length of the CDR3 is 23 residues. For the CDR3, the DNA is TGTGCTCTTGGGGAACTAAGTACTTTGGCGACTGTACTGGGGGATTTCTACACCGATAAACTCATCTTT. As protein: CALGELSTLATVLGDFYTDKLIF.

The gene calls are TRDV1 and TRDJ1; maybe TRDD3 (6 bases). The J gene comes from matching the DNA to germline here; TCRdb lacks it. The V gene's germline CDR1 is TSWWSYY and CDR2 QGS. V dropped 4 bases and J dropped 0 bases, with 24 bases sitting between them. The CDR3 length is 19 residues. This CDR3 reads CALGATSDEWGPHTDKLIF. The CDR3, as DNA: TGTGCTCTTGGGGCAACCTCCGACGAATGGGGGCCCCACACCGATAAACTCATCTTT.

A word on this clone: TCRdb has a much larger clone's protein, which differs at residue 5 from the translation of this DNA, likely because of a read error; what is shown is the protein translated from the DNA. V is TRDV2 and J is TRDJ3; 9 bases fit TRDD3. The J gene, not given by TCRdb, was assigned here from a germline match of the nucleotide sequence. V lost 2 bases to trimming and J lost 2 bases; unmatched junction nucleotides: 9. Germline CDR1 and CDR2: GEAIGNYY and EKD. The CDR3 sequence is 19 residues long. CDR3 DNA sequence: TGTGCCTGTGACAACCTAGTGGGGGATAGTCCCTGGGACACCCGACAGATGTTTTTC. Its translation is CACDNLVGDSPWDTRQMFF.

This clone was seen only a few times. The mismatch at residue 13 between this DNA's translation and the TCRdb protein of a much larger clone likely reflects a read error; the protein shown is translated from the DNA. The chain recombines TRDV2 with TRDJ1, with 11 bases aligning to TRDD3. TCRdb is silent on the J gene; assignment here came from matching the DNA to germline. The CDR3 totals 16 residues. Germline assignment: CDR1 GEAIGNYY and CDR2 EKD. This CDR3 reads CACDTIYGGYADRLIF. CDR3 nucleotides: TGTGCCTGTGACACGATCTATGGGGGATACGCCGATAGACTCATCTTT.

This clone was observed a handful of times. Only one base separates this from a far larger clonotype, so it likely reflects a read error. The sample contains more than one DNA sequence encoding this CDR3. V gene TRDV2 combines with J gene TRDJ1; a possible D gene is TRDD3 (5 bases). Germline matching of the DNA provided the J gene here, since TCRdb leaves it blank. Germline CDR1 GEAIGNYY, CDR2 EKD. V was clipped by 0 bases and J by 0 bases, with 13 bases between them. The CDR3 loop spans 16 amino acids. The CDR3 reads CACDTDKGSDTDKLIF. In nucleotides, the CDR3 is TGTGCCTGTGACACCGACAAGGGGAGCGACACCGATAAACTCATCTTT.

A few counts support this clone. The protein held in TCRdb is that of a much larger clone and does not match this DNA's translation at residue 4, likely because of a read error; the protein shown is translated from the DNA. The chain recombines TRDV1 with TRDJ1; 13 bases map to TRDD3. The J gene is absent in TCRdb and was assigned here via DNA matching to germline. The CDR3 spans 26 residues. The germline gives CDR1 TSWWSYY, CDR2 QGS. CDR3 coding DNA: TGTGCTCTTAGGGAACTAAAAAGGTTCCCCCAAAAGGCGTACTGGGGGATACGGGGAAGGGTCGATAAACTCATCTTT. Translation: CALRELKRFPQKAYWGIRGRVDKLIF.

This clone is medium-sized within its sample. Other DNA sequences from this sample encode an identical CDR3 as well. The rearrangement links TRDV2 to TRDJ1; 12 bases map to TRDD3. V dropped 5 bases and J dropped 1; count of bases not matched to a gene: 10. The CDR3 runs 17 residues. Germline V CDR1 and CDR2: GEAIGNYY, EKD. The chain's CDR3 is CACVELGDTGSTDKLIF. CDR3 coding DNA: TGTGCCTGTGTCGAACTGGGGGATACAGGGTCCACCGATAAACTCATCTTT.

About this clone: TCRdb attributes to this sequence the protein of a much larger clone, which differs from the DNA translation at residue 6; a read error is likely, and the protein displayed is translated from the DNA. This chain links TRDV2 with TRDJ1; TRDD3 matches 9 bases. CDR1 GEAIGNYY and CDR2 EKD come from the germline V gene. CDR3 length: 16 residues. The V segment lost 4 bases and the J segment 5 bases; nucleotides outside the gene matches: 13. CDR3 sequence: CACEKTGDTLKDKLIF. Here the CDR3 DNA reads TGTGCCTGTGAGAAGACGGGGGATACCCTGAAGGATAAACTCATCTTT.

This clone was recorded a few times. The amino acid sequence in TCRdb belongs to a much larger clone and departs from this DNA's translation at residue 22, likely a sequencing read error; the sequence shown is translated from the DNA. Called V gene: TRDV2; the J gene was not called; the table names TRDD3, a call not compared with the DNA. The length of the CDR3 is 24 residues. Germline assignment: CDR1 GEAIGNYY and CDR2 EKD. DNA of the CDR3: TGTGCCTGTGACCCCCTCGGTTTTGATGGTACTGGGGGACTCGAAATAAGGTACACCGATAAACCCATCTTT. Translating gives CACDPLGFDGTGGLEIRYTDKPIF.

A remark on this clone: A read error likely explains this, since a far larger clone differs by one base. The sample holds other DNA sequences that translate to the same CDR3. The genes are TRDV1 and TRDJ1, with 11 positions matching TRDD3. CDR3 length equals 20 residues. Looked up from germline, CDR1 is TSWWSYY and CDR2 is QGS. The CDR3 region is CALGELKLRYWGIGHDKLIF. Written as DNA, the CDR3 is TGTGCTCTTGGGGAACTTAAACTAAGATACTGGGGGATAGGTCACGATAAGCTCATCTTT.

A note on this clone: A much larger clone sits a single nucleotide away, making a read error possible. The same CDR3 arises from other DNA sequences in this sample as well. The chain joins TRDV2 to TRDJ1; tentatively, D is TRDD3 (5 bases). Germline CDR1 reads GEAIGNYY; CDR2 reads EKD. The CDR3 consists of 15 residues. The CDR3 spells CACDQWGLYTDKLIF. CDR3 in DNA: TGCGCCTGTGACCAGTGGGGCCTTTACACCGATAAGCTCATCTTT.

Remarks on this clone: One base separates it from a far larger clone, so it is likely a read error. Other DNA sequences from this sample encode an identical CDR3 as well. The chain uses TRDV3 and TRDJ1; 11 bases fit TRDD3. CDR1 TVYSNPD and CDR2 GDNSRS come from the germline V gene (reference sequence). Unmatched junction bases numbered 9, after V lost 3 bases and J lost 0 bases. The CDR3 loop spans 16 amino acids. The CDR3 region is CALQYWGISYTDKLIF. The DNA of the CDR3 is TGTGCCTTACAGTACTGGGGGATATCTTACACCGATAAACTCATCTTT. Full variable domain (rest looked up from reference TRDV3 and TRDJ1): CDKVTQSSPDQTVASGSEVVLLCTYDTVYSNPDLFWYRIRPDYSFQFVFYGDNSRSEGADFTQGRFSVKHILTQKAFHLVISPVRTEDSATYYCALQYWGISYTDKLIFGKGTRVTVEP.

The chain has TRDV1 and TRDJ1; 12 bases fit TRDD3. The J gene comes from matching the DNA to germline here; TCRdb lacks it. The trim removed 2 bases at V and 1 base at J, leaving 20 bases unmatched. The CDR3 is 22 residues long. Per germline, CDR1 TSWWSYY and CDR2 QGS. The CDR3 reads CALGENFLGDTRVRVVTDKLIF. DNA for the CDR3: TGTGCTCTTGGGGAAAACTTTCTGGGGGATACGAGGGTGCGAGTGGTCACCGATAAACTCATCTTT.